This TCR beta chain was observed in a study of cytomegalovirus exposure and HLA in healthy donors. Across the whole study: An analysis done earlier identified approximately 120 million unique TCR beta sequences from about 179 million T cells. Study results and limitations: In a later analysis, a missense DCLRE1C variant was linked to TCR beta V- and J-gene trimming. A likely sequencing artifact accounted for one observed cluster of highly shared sequence variants.

The V gene's germline CDR1 is MGHRA and CDR2 YSYEKL. The CDR3 length is 16 residues. The PCR made use of 60 Vbeta and 13 Jbeta primers. Profiling relied on immunoSEQ multiplex PCR, and the TCRdb table lists in-frame clones only, not all of them. In the table there are approximately 100,000 clones, under 85% of which are singletons. This clone was counted a few times. The target antigen is unknown. The rearrangement links TRBV4-1 to TRBJ2-5, with 10 bases identical to TRBD2. The J call may be faulty, since TRBJ2-7 better matches the DNA end. The sample comprised PBMCs. The TCR comes from a woman aged 40-49 years in good health and CMV-seropositive. The CDR3 bases are TGCGCCAGCAGCCCCGCTGCGGGACTAGCGATATACGAGCAGTACTTC. Protein: CASSPAAGLAIYEQYF.